A single sample is the source of the 5 T cell receptor beta chains below, sequenced in a study of molecular identifiers for immune sequencing clone quantification. TCRdb re-derived calls from the PCR reads in MiXCR, one entry per CDR3 protein. The sample lists some 680,000 distinct CDR3 sequences, roughly 25% occurring once. Sequenced material: naive CD8+ T cells from blood, with Jurkat cell RNA spiked in. The subset was: FACS-sorted CD8+CD4-CCR7+CD45RA+ naive T cells. Receptors were obtained from a human donor in good health. Some libraries in this study had Jurkat cell RNA spiked in.

This clonotype was seen a few times. The DNA for the CDR3 is TGTGCCAGCAGCCGGGGGGCCCAGGGAGAGACCCAGTACTTC. Encoded protein: CASSRGAQGETQYF. This rearrangement joins TRBV6-2 or TRBV6-3 to TRBJ2-5; D possibly corresponds to TRBD2 (7 bases). The ends were cut back, 6 bases at V and 4 bases at J, with 15 bases in the middle. This CDR3 has 14 residues. Germline values: CDR1 MNHEY, CDR2 SVGEGT.

This clonotype was observed at least ten times. CDR3 amino acids: CASSLRGGPGELFF. For the CDR3, the DNA is TGTGCCAGCAGCCTTAGAGGGGGCCCCGGGGAGCTGTTTTTT. The V and J genes are TRBV12-3 or TRBV12-4 and TRBJ2-2; TRBD1 agrees at 7 bases. The CDR3 runs to 14 residues. V lost 6 bases to trimming and J lost 6 bases; unmatched junction nucleotides: 7.

This clonotype was found a few times. The chain combines TRBV6-2 or TRBV6-3 with TRBJ1-1, with 7 bases that match TRBD1. Germline values: CDR1 MNHEY, CDR2 SVGEGT. The CDR3 is 15 amino acids. V lost 0 bases to trimming and J lost 0 bases; unmatched junction nucleotides: 1. The CDR3 DNA reads TGTGCCAGCAGTTACTCGACAGGGCTGAACACTGAAGCTTTCTTT. Its translation is CASSYSTGLNTEAFF.

The chain carries TRBV7-2 and TRBJ1-6, with a possible D match to TRBD1 (5 bases). Deletions cut 1 base from V and 4 bases from J, with 14 bases between. The V gene's germline CDR1 is SGHTA and CDR2 FQGNSA. This CDR3 comprises 17 residues. The CDR3 reads CASSLEVGDPYNSPLHF. As DNA, the CDR3 is TGTGCCAGCAGCTTAGAGGTGGGGGACCCATATAATTCACCCCTCCACTTT.

J is TRBJ1-5 and V is TRBV20-1; D is uncertain. CDR3 length: 13 residues. V lost 6 bases and J 2 bases, leaving 11 bases between the germline ends. Germline CDR1 DFQATT, CDR2 SNEGSKA (reference sequence). CDR3 protein: CSAAGDGNQPQHF. The CDR3 DNA reads as TGCAGTGCGGCGGGTGATGGCAATCAGCCCCAGCATTTT.